This TCR beta chain was identified during a study of human T cells and chemical hapten exposure. MiXCR, run by TCRdb on the RACE reads, gives a single entry per CDR3 protein. The sample lists over 35,000 distinct CDR3 sequences; approximately 10% were seen once. This clonotype was counted at least ten times. Its antigen remains unknown. Time point specified: pre-sensitization, week 0. Treatment here: therapeutic diphenylcyclopropenone sensitization with weekly scalp DPC. General observations from the study: Patch test score was positively correlated with the counts of PT1 expanded TCRs.

Trimming pared 6 bases from V and 0 bases from J, leaving 12 bases between. Germline CDR1 and CDR2: DFQATT and SNEGSKA (reference sequence). The CDR3 covers 13 residues. V is TRBV20-1 and J is TRBJ2-7; D uncertain. The sequence was obtained from a man aged 25 to 40 with alopecia areata. Some clones in this sample may be carry-over from other donors' samples. Sequencing used whole blood, obtained in connection with sensitization to the hapten diphenylcyclopropenone (DPC). CDR3 residues: CSAIDTPSYEQYF. For the CDR3, the DNA is TGCAGTGCCATCGACACCCCCTCCTACGAGCAGTACTTC.